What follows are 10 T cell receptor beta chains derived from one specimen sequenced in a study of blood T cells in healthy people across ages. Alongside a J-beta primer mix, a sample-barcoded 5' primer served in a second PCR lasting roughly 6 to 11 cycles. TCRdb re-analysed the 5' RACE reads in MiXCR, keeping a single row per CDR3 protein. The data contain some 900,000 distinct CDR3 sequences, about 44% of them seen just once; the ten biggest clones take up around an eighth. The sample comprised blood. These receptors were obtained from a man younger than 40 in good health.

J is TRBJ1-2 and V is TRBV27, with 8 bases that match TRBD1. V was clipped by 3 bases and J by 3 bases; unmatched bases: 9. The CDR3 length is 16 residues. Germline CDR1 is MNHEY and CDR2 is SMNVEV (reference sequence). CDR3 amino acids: CASSLSQGAIHYGYTF. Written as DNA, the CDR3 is TGTGCCAGCAGTTTGTCTCAGGGGGCAATCCACTATGGCTACACCTTC.

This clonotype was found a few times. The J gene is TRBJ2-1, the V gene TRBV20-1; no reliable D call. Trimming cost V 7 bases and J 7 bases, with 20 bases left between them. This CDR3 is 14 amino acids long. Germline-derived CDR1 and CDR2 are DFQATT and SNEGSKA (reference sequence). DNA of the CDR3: TGCAGTGTTTGGCCAGCGCGTTCATTAAATGAGCAGTTCTTC. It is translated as CSVWPARSLNEQFF.

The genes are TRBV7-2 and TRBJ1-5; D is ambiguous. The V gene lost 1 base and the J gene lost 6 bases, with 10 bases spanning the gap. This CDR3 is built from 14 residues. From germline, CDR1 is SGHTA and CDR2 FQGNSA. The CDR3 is CASSLGVVGQPQHF. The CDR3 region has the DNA TGTGCCAGCAGCTTAGGGGTAGTAGGTCAGCCCCAGCATTTT.

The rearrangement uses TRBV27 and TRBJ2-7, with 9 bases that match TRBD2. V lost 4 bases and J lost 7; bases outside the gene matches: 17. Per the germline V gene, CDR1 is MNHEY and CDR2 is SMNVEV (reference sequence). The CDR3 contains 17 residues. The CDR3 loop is CASSSLLAGYPYNEQYF. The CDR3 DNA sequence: TGTGCCAGCAGTTCACTACTAGCGGGTTACCCCTACAATGAGCAGTACTTC.

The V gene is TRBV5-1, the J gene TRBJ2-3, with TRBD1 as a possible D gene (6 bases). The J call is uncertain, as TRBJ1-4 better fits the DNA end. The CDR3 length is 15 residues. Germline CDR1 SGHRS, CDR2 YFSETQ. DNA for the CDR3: TGCGCCAGCAGCTTGGGGGGGCGCGGAGATGAAAAACTGTTTTTT. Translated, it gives CASSLGGRGDEKLFF.

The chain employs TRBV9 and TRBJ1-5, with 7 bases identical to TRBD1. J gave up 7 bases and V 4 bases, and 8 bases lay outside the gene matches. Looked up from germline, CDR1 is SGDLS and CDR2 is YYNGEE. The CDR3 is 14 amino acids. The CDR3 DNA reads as TGTGCCAGCAGCCCCGGACAGGCTCAACAGCCCCAGCATTTT. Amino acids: CASSPGQAQQPQHF.

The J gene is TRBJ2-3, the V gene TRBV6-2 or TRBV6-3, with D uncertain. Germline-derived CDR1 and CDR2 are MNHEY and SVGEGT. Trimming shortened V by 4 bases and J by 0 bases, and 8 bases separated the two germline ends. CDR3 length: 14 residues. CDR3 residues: CASSSRRSTDTQYF. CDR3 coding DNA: TGTGCCAGCAGTTCTCGACGGAGCACAGATACGCAGTATTTT.

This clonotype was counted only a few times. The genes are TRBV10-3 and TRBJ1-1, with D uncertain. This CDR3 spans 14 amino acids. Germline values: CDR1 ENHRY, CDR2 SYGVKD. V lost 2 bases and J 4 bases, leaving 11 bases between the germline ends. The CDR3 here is CAISETLEGTEAFF. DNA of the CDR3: TGTGCCATCAGTGAGACCTTAGAAGGCACTGAAGCTTTCTTT.

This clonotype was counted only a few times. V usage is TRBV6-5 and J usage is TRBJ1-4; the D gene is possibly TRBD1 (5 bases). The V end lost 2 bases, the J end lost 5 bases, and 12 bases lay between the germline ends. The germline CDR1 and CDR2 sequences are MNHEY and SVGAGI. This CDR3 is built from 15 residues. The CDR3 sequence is CASSYDGDSNEKLFF. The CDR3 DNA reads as TGTGCCAGCAGTTACGACGGGGACTCAAATGAAAAACTGTTTTTT.

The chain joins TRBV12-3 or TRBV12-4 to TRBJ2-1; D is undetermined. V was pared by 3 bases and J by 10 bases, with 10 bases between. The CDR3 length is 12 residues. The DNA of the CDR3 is TGTGCCAGCAGTTTCAGGACGGACGAGCAGTTCTTC. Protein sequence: CASSFRTDEQFF.